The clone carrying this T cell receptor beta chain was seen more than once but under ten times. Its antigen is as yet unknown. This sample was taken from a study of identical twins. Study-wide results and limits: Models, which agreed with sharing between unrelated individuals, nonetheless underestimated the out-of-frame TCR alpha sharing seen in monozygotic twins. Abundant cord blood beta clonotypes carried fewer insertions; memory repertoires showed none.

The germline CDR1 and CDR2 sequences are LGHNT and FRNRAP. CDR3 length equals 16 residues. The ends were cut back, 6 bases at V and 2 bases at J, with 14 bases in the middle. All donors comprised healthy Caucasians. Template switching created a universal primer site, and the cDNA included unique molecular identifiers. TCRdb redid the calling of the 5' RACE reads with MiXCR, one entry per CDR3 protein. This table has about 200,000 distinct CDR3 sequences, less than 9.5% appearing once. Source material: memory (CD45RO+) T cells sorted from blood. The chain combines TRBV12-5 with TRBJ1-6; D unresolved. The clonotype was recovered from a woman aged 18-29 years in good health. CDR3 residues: CASGEIKGPYNSPLHF. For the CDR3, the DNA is TGTGCTAGTGGGGAAATCAAGGGCCCCTATAATTCACCCCTCCACTTT.